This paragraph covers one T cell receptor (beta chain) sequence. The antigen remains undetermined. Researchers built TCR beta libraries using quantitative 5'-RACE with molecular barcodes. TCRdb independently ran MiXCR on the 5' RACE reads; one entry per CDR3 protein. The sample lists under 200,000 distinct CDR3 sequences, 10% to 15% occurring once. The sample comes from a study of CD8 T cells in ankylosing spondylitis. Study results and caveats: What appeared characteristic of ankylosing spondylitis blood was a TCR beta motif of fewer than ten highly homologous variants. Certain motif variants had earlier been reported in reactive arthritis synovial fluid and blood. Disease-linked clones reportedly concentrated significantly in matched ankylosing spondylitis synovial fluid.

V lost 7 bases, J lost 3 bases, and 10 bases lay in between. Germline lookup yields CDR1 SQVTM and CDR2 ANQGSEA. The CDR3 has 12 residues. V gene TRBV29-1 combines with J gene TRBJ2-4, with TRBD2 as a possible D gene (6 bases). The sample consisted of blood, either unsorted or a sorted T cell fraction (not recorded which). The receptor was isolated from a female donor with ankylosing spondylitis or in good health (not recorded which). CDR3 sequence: CSGGTHKNIQYF. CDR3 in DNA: TGCAGCGGCGGGACTCACAAAAACATTCAGTACTTC.